This T cell receptor beta chain was retrieved from a study of control samples from healthy donors and cancer patients. Germline V gene data show CDR1 as SGHRS and CDR2 as YFSETQ. CDR3 length: 13 amino acids. Trimming left V 1 base short and J 7 bases short, with 11 bases between. This table comes from immunoSEQ multiplex PCR, and its TCRdb copy is limited to in-frame clones, with some not included. The data hold over 100,000 clones, with over 75% observed a single time. Input material: blood. This receptor was obtained from a human donor in good health. The donor label of this sample is uncertain. The chain recombines TRBV5-1 with TRBJ1-2; D call uncertain. The CDR3: CASSLSQLSGYTF. CDR3 coding DNA: TGCGCCAGCAGCTTGTCCCAGCTGTCTGGCTACACCTTC. Combining the CDR3 with reference TRBV5-1 and TRBJ1-2 gives the whole variable domain KAGVTQTPRYLIKTRGQQVTLSCSPISGHRSVSWYQQTPGQGLQFLFEYFSETQRNKGNFPGRFSGRQFSNSRSEMNVSTLELGDSALYLCASSLSQLSGYTFGSGTRLTVV.